The rows below give T cell receptor beta chains drawn from one sample of a study of OX40 agonist ivuxolimab in advanced cancers. Profiled with immunoSEQ multiplex PCR; TCRdb holds only in-frame clones, not every one. The data show some 97,000 clones, approximately 91% seen once. Sample: CD4+ or CD8+ T cells sorted from blood, taken in a trial of the OX40 agonist ivuxolimab. The receptors originated from an adult with an advanced solid tumor such as melanoma, head and neck, liver or kidney cancer. Each CDR3 is given with its conserved first and last residue. D genes are given only for firm matches. Clone size, where shown, is once, few, many, or a class for clones that have expanded.

clone_size,v_call,j_call,cdr3_length,d_call,cdr3_nt,cdr3_aa
NA,TRBV19,TRBJ1-1,13,NA,TGTGCCAGTAAATCCGGGGGTGTCACTGAAGCTTTCTTT,CASKSGGVTEAFF
once,TRBV10-3,TRBJ2-4,19,TRBD2,TGTGCCATCAGTGAGTCGAGGGCGGGGGGGCCCGTGGCCAAAAACATTCAGTACTTC,CAISESRAGGPVAKNIQYF
NA,TRBV5-1,TRBJ2-1,14,TRBD1,TGCGCCAGCAGCTTGACAGGGGGTTACAATGAGCAGTTCTTC,CASSLTGGYNEQFF
NA,TRBV5-1,TRBJ1-4,15,NA,TGCGCCAGCAGCTTAGGACTACGCACGAAAGAAAAACTGTTTTTT,CASSLGLRTKEKLFF
once,TRBV11-2,TRBJ2-4,18,NA,TGTGCCAGCAGCTTAGGCAGGGGAGGTAAACGAGCCAAAAACATTCAGTACTTC,CASSLGRGGKRAKNIQYF
NA,TRBV11-1,TRBJ1-2,13,TRBD1,TGTGCCAGCAGCTCGACAGGGAACTATGGCTACACCTTC,CASSSTGNYGYTF
once,TRBV7-6,TRBJ2-2,15,TRBD1,TGTGCCAGCAGTTCCCCCGGACAGGGCGCCGGGGAGCTGTTTTTT,CASSSPGQGAGELFF
NA,TRBV5-1,TRBJ1-3,17,NA,TGCGCCAGCAGCTTGGAATTCCGGGGGCCCTCTGGAAACACCATATATTTT,CASSLEFRGPSGNTIYF
once,TRBV6-1,TRBJ1-5,12,TRBD1,TGTGCCAGCAGAAACAGGGGACAGCCCCAGCATTTT,CASRNRGQPQHF
NA,TRBV7-2,TRBJ2-7,15,NA,TGTGCCAGCAGCCCCGCCAGTTGGTTCCCCTACGAGCAGTACTTC,CASSPASWFPYEQYF
few,TRBV18,TRBJ2-7,15,TRBD1,TGTGCCAGCTCACCTCTGGGACAGGCAGCCTACGAGCAGTACTTC,CASSPLGQAAYEQYF
NA,TRBV7-3,TRBJ2-5,13,NA,TGTGCCAGCAGCCGAGGGTCGGGGGAGACCCAGTACTTC,CASSRGSGETQYF
few,TRBV2,TRBJ2-7,17,TRBD1,TGTGCCAGTAGTAGGAGACAGGGGCGCCCTGCCGCCTACGAGCAGTACTTC,CASSRRQGRPAAYEQYF
NA,TRBV19,TRBJ1-2,15,NA,TGTGCCAGTAGTATAGATATCGGGGCTAACTATGGCTACACCTTC,CASSIDIGANYGYTF
NA,TRBV27,TRBJ2-2,15,NA,TGTGCCAGCAGTGCAAGGAGCGGTAGGAACGGGGAGCTGTTTTTT,CASSARSGRNGELFF